This T cell receptor (beta chain) was retrieved from a study of cytomegalovirus exposure and HLA in healthy donors. Regarding this clone: The antigen remains undetermined.

The study's findings and limits: Donor immune exposure was known only as CMV serostatus. Prediction of most subjects' HLA-A and HLA-B alleles by TCR beta sequences was reportedly accurate. It was shown in a later analysis that HLA-associated TCR beta chains were more clonally expanded than other, equally common chains.

PCR employed 60 Vbeta and 13 Jbeta primers. Sequencing was performed with immunoSEQ multiplex PCR; in TCRdb, only in-frame clones are kept and a portion is missing. The table records about 130,000 clones, just over 70% of them present only once. There are 15 residues in the CDR3. Trimming took 3 bases from V and 4 from J; bases not matched to a gene: 7. Germline-derived CDR1 and CDR2 are MDHEN and SYDVKM. V gene TRBV28 combines with J gene TRBJ2-7, with TRBD1 matching 9 bases. This receptor was obtained from a woman in her sixties in good health and CMV-seropositive. Input material: PBMCs. Here the CDR3 DNA reads TGTGCCAGCAGTTTCCCTACCGGACAGGGGTACGAGCAGTACTTC. Translated: CASSFPTGQGYEQYF.